This is a list of T cell receptor beta chains from one sample in a study of shared clonotypes between healthy human individuals. TCRdb keeps only in-frame clones here, not all; method: immunoSEQ multiplex PCR. The sample carries roughly 570,000 clones, more than 95% recorded once. Material for sequencing was naive CD8+ T cells sorted from blood. The receptors were gathered from a man under 40 in good health. CDR3s include the opening cysteine and the closing phenylalanine or tryptophan. The D gene is left open where the match is weak. Not all rows give a size; the values are once, few, many and, for expanded clones, a class.

NA,TRBJ2-5,TRBV29-1,NA,CSADGVDGYQETQYF,TGCAGCGCAGACGGGGTAGACGGGTACCAAGAGACCCAGTACTTC
NA,TRBJ2-3,TRBV7-9,NA,CASSLVPDTQYF,TGTGCCAGCAGCTTAGTTCCAGATACGCAGTATTTT
NA,TRBJ2-5,TRBV25-1,TRBD2,CASSGWTSGRTLETQYF,TGTGCCAGCAGTGGATGGACTAGCGGGAGAACTCTTGAGACCCAGTACTTC
NA,TRBJ2-2,TRBV10-1,TRBD1,CASSESGTGNTGELFF,TGCGCCAGCAGTGAGTCCGGGACAGGGAACACCGGGGAGCTGTTTTTT
NA,TRBJ2-7,TRBV5-6,NA,CASSPGGYEQYF,TGTGCCAGCAGTCCGGGCGGCTACGAGCAGTACTTC
NA,TRBJ2-7,TRBV28,NA,CASSATDPYEQYF,TGTGCCAGCAGTGCCACTGATCCCTACGAGCAGTACTTC
NA,TRBJ2-1,TRBV6-1,TRBD2,CASRPGLADNEQFF,TGTGCCAGCAGACCGGGACTAGCGGACAATGAGCAGTTCTTC
NA,TRBJ2-7,TRBV27,NA,CASSLGGISYEQYF,TGTGCCAGCAGTTTGGGCGGGATTTCCTACGAGCAGTACTTC
NA,TRBJ1-5,TRBV30,TRBD1,CAWSVGQGNQPQHF,TGTGCCTGGAGTGTAGGACAGGGGAATCAGCCCCAGCATTTT
NA,TRBJ2-2,TRBV15,NA,CATSREVRSVNTGELFF,TGTGCCACCAGCAGAGAGGTTCGGTCAGTGAACACCGGGGAGCTGTTTTTT
NA,TRBJ2-7,TRBV15,TRBD1,CATSNKGQGAYEQYF,TGTGCCACCAGCAATAAGGGACAGGGGGCCTACGAGCAGTACTTC
NA,TRBJ1-4,TRBV2,NA,CASRDSSNEKLFF,TGTGCCAGCAGGGACAGCTCTAATGAAAAACTGTTTTTT
NA,TRBJ2-5,TRBV27,NA,CASSLLGVQETQYF,TGTGCCAGCAGTTTATTAGGGGTCCAAGAGACCCAGTACTTC
NA,TRBJ1-2,TRBV4-3,TRBD1,CASSQASTGEGGYTF,TGCGCCAGCAGCCAAGCCTCAACAGGGGAGGGAGGCTACACCTTC
NA,TRBJ2-2,TRBV5-6,NA,CASSLGGTGELFF,TGTGCCAGCAGCTTGGGGGGCACCGGGGAGCTGTTTTTT
NA,TRBJ2-3,TRBV4-3,NA,CASSQDSGSTDTQYF,TGCGCCAGCAGCCAAGATTCCGGTAGCACAGATACGCAGTATTTT
NA,TRBJ2-7,TRBV10-3,TRBD1,CAIRGTGTYEQYF,TGTGCCATCAGGGGGACAGGGACTTACGAGCAGTACTTC
NA,TRBJ1-2,TRBV29-1,NA,CSVPGRPSEDGYTF,TGCAGCGTCCCGGGGAGACCGTCAGAAGATGGCTACACCTTC
NA,TRBJ2-7,TRBV29-1,NA,CSGGQWGYEQYF,TGCAGCGGAGGACAGTGGGGCTACGAGCAGTACTTC
NA,TRBJ2-3,TRBV11-2,TRBD2,CASSLGTSGIYTDTQYF,TGTGCCAGCAGCTTAGGGACTAGCGGGATCTACACAGATACGCAGTATTTT
NA,TRBJ2-7,TRBV7-9,TRBD1,CASSYDRAYEQYF,TGTGCCAGCAGCTACGACAGGGCCTACGAGCAGTACTTC
once,TRBJ1-1,TRBV7-6,NA,CASSLARGHEAFF,TGTGCCAGCAGCTTAGCTAGAGGGCATGAAGCTTTCTTT
NA,TRBJ2-7,TRBV5-1,NA,CASTSGRSEQYF,TGCGCCAGCACCTCCGGGAGATCCGAGCAGTACTTC
NA,TRBJ2-7,TRBV7-9,NA,CASSLPGAGAYEQYF,TGTGCCAGCAGCTTACCAGGGGCGGGGGCCTACGAGCAGTACTTC
NA,TRBJ2-1,TRBV16,TRBD1,CASSQSGTDNEQFF,TGTGCCAGCAGCCAATCCGGGACAGACAATGAGCAGTTCTTC
NA,TRBJ1-5,TRBV4-2,NA,CASSQVPVSNQPQHF,TGTGCCAGCAGCCAAGTCCCAGTTAGCAATCAGCCCCAGCATTTT
NA,TRBJ2-7,TRBV11-2,NA,CASSPGVLDEQYF,TGTGCCAGCAGCCCGGGGGTCCTGGACGAGCAGTACTTC
NA,TRBJ2-7,TRBV23-1,TRBD1,CASSPPRQGAGEQYF,TGCGCCAGCAGCCCACCCCGACAGGGGGCGGGCGAGCAGTACTTC
NA,TRBJ2-7,TRBV9,NA,CVRTGTDSYEQYF,TGTGTACGTACCGGGACGGACTCCTACGAGCAGTACTTC
NA,TRBJ1-1,TRBV5-1,NA,CASSPRIDTEAFF,TGCGCCAGCAGCCCGAGAATTGACACTGAAGCTTTCTTT
NA,TRBJ1-1,TRBV27,TRBD1,CASSFGQGTTEAFF,TGTGCCAGCAGTTTTGGACAGGGAACCACTGAAGCTTTCTTT
NA,TRBJ2-5,TRBV12-5,NA,CASGFSPKETQYF,TGTGCTAGTGGTTTCTCGCCCAAAGAGACCCAGTACTTC
once,TRBJ2-1,TRBV4-1,TRBD2,CASSQAPSGYNEQFF,TGCGCCAGCAGCCAAGCACCTAGCGGCTACAATGAGCAGTTCTTC
NA,TRBJ1-5,TRBV4-2,NA,CASSQEAGYQPQHF,TGTGCCAGCAGCCAAGAAGCGGGATATCAGCCCCAGCATTTT
once,TRBJ2-7,TRBV10-3,TRBD2,CAIKREGVYEQYF,TGTGCCATCAAACGGGAGGGTGTCTACGAGCAGTACTTC
NA,TRBJ2-1,TRBV7-7,TRBD1,CASSLRTGGSYNEQFF,TGTGCTAGCAGCTTACGGACAGGGGGATCCTACAATGAGCAGTTCTTC
NA,TRBJ1-1,TRBV10-3,NA,CAIRTDILNTEAFF,TGTGCCATCAGGACGGACATCCTGAACACTGAAGCTTTCTTT
once,TRBJ1-5,TRBV7-9,NA,CASSLAWMGHNQPQHF,TGTGCCAGCAGCTTAGCGTGGATGGGCCACAATCAGCCCCAGCATTTT
NA,TRBJ2-4,TRBV4-3,NA,CASSQGGLAKNIQYF,TGCGCCAGCAGCCAGGGGGGACTAGCCAAAAACATTCAGTACTTC
few,TRBJ2-4,TRBV5-6,NA,CASSFSVGKNIQYF,TGTGCCAGCAGCTTCAGCGTTGGCAAAAACATTCAGTACTTC
NA,TRBJ2-1,TRBV27,TRBD2,CASSWRAGYNEQFF,TGTGCCAGCAGTTGGCGAGCGGGGTACAATGAGCAGTTCTTC
NA,TRBJ1-4,TRBV27,TRBD1,CASSYRTGSNEKLFF,TGTGCCAGCAGTTACCGGACAGGGAGTAATGAAAAACTGTTTTTT
NA,TRBJ2-7,TRBV6-5,TRBD1,CASTDRGGYEQYF,TGTGCCAGCACGGACAGGGGTGGCTACGAGCAGTACTTC
NA,TRBJ2-7,TRBV5-8,NA,CASSLAIGGGDEQYF,TGTGCCAGCAGCTTGGCCATCGGGGGCGGGGACGAGCAGTACTTC
NA,TRBJ2-1,TRBV27,NA,CASSPKDSFANEQFF,TGTGCCAGCAGTCCTAAGGACTCTTTCGCCAATGAGCAGTTCTTC
NA,TRBJ1-1,TRBV28,NA,CASHPAGNTEAFF,TGTGCCAGCCACCCAGCGGGGAACACTGAAGCTTTCTTT
NA,TRBJ1-2,TRBV5-4,TRBD1,CASSRDRGGYTF,TGTGCCAGCAGCCGGGACAGGGGTGGCTACACCTTC
NA,TRBJ1-1,TRBV7-9,TRBD1,CASSSSSGTGNTEAFF,TGTGCCAGCAGCTCATCATCCGGGACAGGGAACACTGAAGCTTTCTTT
NA,TRBJ1-5,TRBV6-5,NA,CASSYTAAEPQHF,TGTGCCAGCAGTTATACCGCTGCAGAGCCCCAGCATTTT
NA,TRBJ2-5,TRBV2,NA,CASSRAGAGTQYF,TGTGCCAGCAGTAGGGCGGGGGCCGGGACCCAGTACTTC
NA,TRBJ2-1,TRBV9,TRBD1,CASSETGSLTDNEQFF,TGTGCCAGCAGCGAGACAGGGAGCTTGACCGACAATGAGCAGTTCTTC
NA,TRBJ2-2,TRBV7-6,NA,CASSPPLGPTGELFF,TGTGCCAGCAGCCCCCCGTTAGGGCCCACCGGGGAGCTGTTTTTT
NA,TRBJ2-1,TRBV19,NA,CASSIEEGGSTGGYNEQFF,TGTGCCAGTAGTATAGAGGAGGGCGGGTCGACGGGTGGCTACAATGAGCAGTTCTTC
NA,TRBJ2-7,TRBV7-9,NA,CASSPSGSIAYEQYF,TGTGCCAGCAGTCCATCAGGGTCCATTGCCTACGAGCAGTACTTC
NA,TRBJ2-1,TRBV27,NA,CASGHYNEQFF,TGTGCCAGCGGACACTACAATGAGCAGTTCTTC